The clone carrying this T cell receptor beta chain has a count of ten or more. Its antigen is still unknown. Hyperthyroidism patients were newly diagnosed, had disease duration under 2 months, and were aged 18 to 65 years. Exclusion followed for patients with uncontrolled infection, other autoimmune disease, pregnancy or lactation. The entry originates in a study of T cells in Graves' hyperthyroidism and ophthalmopathy. General observations from the study: The blood repertoire included most of the expanded thyroid clonotypes above 0.001. Onset of ophthalmopathy came a median around 6.2 months after the model predicted it.

Amplification of TCR beta CDR3 regions was performed using RNA transcripts as template. A first-round RT-PCR of the TCR CDR3 used the HTBI primer set. TCRdb processed the multiplex PCR reads anew with MiXCR; each CDR3 protein has one entry. The table has about 700,000 distinct CDR3 sequences, less than 15% seen once. This CDR3 is 13 amino acids long. Germline trimming cut 5 bases from V and 8 bases from J; bases unmatched to any gene: 9. Germline-derived CDR1 and CDR2 are SGHRS and YFSETQ. V and J are TRBV5-1 and TRBJ2-5, with 7 bases that match TRBD1. This TCR was recovered from a woman aged 18-29 years with Graves' hyperthyroidism. Material for sequencing was blood. The CDR3 loop is CASSRTGESTQYF. CDR3 nucleotide sequence: TGCGCCAGCAGTCGGACAGGAGAGAGTACCCAGTACTTC.